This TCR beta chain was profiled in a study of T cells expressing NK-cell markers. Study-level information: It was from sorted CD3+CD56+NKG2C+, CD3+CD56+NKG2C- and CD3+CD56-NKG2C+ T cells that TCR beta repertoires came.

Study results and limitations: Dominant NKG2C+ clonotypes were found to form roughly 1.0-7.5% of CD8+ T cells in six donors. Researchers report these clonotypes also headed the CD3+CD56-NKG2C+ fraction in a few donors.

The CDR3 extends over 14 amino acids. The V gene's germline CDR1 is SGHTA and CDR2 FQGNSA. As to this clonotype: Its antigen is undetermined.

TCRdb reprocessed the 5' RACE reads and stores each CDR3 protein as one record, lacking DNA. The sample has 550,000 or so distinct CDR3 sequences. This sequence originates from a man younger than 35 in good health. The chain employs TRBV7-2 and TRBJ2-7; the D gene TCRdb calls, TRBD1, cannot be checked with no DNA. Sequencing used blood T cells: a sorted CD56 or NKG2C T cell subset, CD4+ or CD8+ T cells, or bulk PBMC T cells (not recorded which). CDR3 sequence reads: CASSLTGASYEQYF.